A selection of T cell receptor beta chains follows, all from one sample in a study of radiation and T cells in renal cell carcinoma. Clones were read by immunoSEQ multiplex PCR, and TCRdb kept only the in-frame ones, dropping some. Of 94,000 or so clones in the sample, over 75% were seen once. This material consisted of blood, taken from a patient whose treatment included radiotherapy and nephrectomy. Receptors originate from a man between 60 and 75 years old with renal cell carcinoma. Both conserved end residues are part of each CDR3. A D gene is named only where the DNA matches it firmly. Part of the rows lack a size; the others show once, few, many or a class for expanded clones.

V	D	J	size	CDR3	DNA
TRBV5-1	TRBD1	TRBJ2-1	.	CASSFAPGQGFNEQFF	TGCGCCAGCAGCTTTGCACCGGGACAGGGGTTCAATGAGCAGTTCTTC
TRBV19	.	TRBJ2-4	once	CASSMGGAAGPKNIQYF	TGTGCCAGTAGTATGGGGGGGGCGGCAGGACCCAAAAACATTCAGTACTTC
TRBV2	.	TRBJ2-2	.	CANSQENTGELFF	TGTGCCAACAGTCAGGAGAACACCGGGGAGCTGTTTTTT
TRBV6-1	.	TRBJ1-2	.	CASSEMRTDAYGYTF	TGTGCCAGCAGTGAGATGCGGACAGACGCTTATGGCTACACCTTC
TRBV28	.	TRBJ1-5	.	CASSVHQPQHF	TGTGCCAGCAGTGTACATCAGCCCCAGCATTTT
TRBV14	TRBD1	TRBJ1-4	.	CASSQWPAGTDEKLFF	TGTGCCAGCAGCCAATGGCCCGCCGGGACAGATGAAAAACTGTTTTTT
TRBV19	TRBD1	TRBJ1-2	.	CASSTVGQYYGYTF	TGTGCCAGTAGTACCGTGGGACAGTACTATGGCTACACCTTC
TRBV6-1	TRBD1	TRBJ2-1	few	CASTRGQAYNEQFF	TGTGCCAGCACTCGCGGACAGGCATACAATGAGCAGTTCTTC
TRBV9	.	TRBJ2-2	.	CASSVVGRTNTGELFF	TGTGCCAGCAGCGTAGTTGGCAGGACGAACACCGGGGAGCTGTTTTTT
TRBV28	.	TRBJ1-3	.	CASSWGPSSGNTIYF	TGTGCCAGCAGCTGGGGCCCGAGCTCTGGAAACACCATATATTTT
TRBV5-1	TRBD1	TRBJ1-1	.	CASSLRQGRTNTEAFF	TGCGCCAGCAGCTTGAGACAGGGGAGGACGAACACTGAAGCTTTCTTT
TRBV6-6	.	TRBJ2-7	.	CASSFAGAMGEQYF	TGTGCCAGCAGTTTCGCGGGGGCAATGGGCGAGCAGTACTTC
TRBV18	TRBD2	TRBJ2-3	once	CASSPYLAGGNTDTQYF	TGTGCCAGCTCACCATACCTAGCGGGAGGCAACACAGATACGCAGTATTTT
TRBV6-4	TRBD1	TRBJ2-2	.	CASSDGQGAGELFF	TGTGCCAGCAGTGACGGACAGGGGGCCGGGGAGCTGTTTTTT
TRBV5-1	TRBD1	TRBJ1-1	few	CASSRAGTGVTFF	TGCGCCAGCAGCCGCGCCGGGACAGGCGTTACTTTCTTT
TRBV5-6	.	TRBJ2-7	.	CASSFKGFWRTVNEQYF	TGTGCCAGCAGCTTCAAGGGTTTCTGGAGGACCGTCAACGAGCAGTACTTC
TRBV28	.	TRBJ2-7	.	CASSQPGRYYEQYF	TGTGCCAGCAGTCAACCGGGACGGTACTACGAGCAGTACTTC
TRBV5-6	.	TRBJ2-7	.	CASSLFRPGRDEQYF	TGTGCCAGCAGCTTGTTCCGACCAGGGCGGGACGAGCAGTACTTC
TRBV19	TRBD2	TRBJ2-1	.	CASSLSTSGYSRGLNEQFF	TGTGCCAGTAGCCTCAGTACTAGCGGGTATTCTAGAGGGCTAAATGAGCAGTTCTTC
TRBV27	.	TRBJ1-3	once	CASSSGAGTIYF	TGTGCCAGCAGTTCGGGAGCGGGAACCATATATTTT
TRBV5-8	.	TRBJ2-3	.	CASSLIQGGTDTQYF	TGTGCCAGCAGCTTGATACAGGGTGGCACAGATACGCAGTATTTT
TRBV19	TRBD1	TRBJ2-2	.	CASRQGAGGELFF	TGTGCCAGTAGACAGGGGGCAGGTGGGGAGCTGTTTTTT